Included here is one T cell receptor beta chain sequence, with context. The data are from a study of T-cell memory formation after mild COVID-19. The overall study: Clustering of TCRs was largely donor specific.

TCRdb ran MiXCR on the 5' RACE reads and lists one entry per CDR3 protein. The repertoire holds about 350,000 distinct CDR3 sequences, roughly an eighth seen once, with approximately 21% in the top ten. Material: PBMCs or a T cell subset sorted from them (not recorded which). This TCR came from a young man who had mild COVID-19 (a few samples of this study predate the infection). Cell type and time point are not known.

In DNA, the CDR3 is TGCGCCAGCAGCTTGGTCGTCGGGAAGAACACTGAAGCTTTCTTT. Amino acid sequence: CASSLVVGKNTEAFF. The chain is built from TRBV5-1 and TRBJ1-1; no clear D. Trimming pared 0 bases from V and 1 base from J, leaving 10 bases between. The CDR3 extends over 15 amino acids. Looked up from germline, CDR1 is SGHRS and CDR2 is YFSETQ.